This T cell receptor beta chain was identified in a study of T cell responses to AZD1222 COVID-19 vaccine. Losses at the gene ends were 6 bases for V and 0 bases for J; bases not matched to a gene: 4. CDR3 size: 13 residues. Germline assignment: CDR1 SQVTM and CDR2 ANQGSEA. Notes on this clone: Its specificity is not known.

Findings and caveats of the study: Clonal diversity may have been underestimated, and the donors were mostly white British, with more females than males.

The method was immunoSEQ multiplex PCR; TCRdb's version includes in-frame clones alone and lacks a portion of them. There are 100,000 to 150,000 clones in the sample; around 90% occur only once, and roughly 4.4% lies in the top ten. This sequence joins TRBV29-1 and TRBJ1-1; TRBD1 aligns across 7 bases. The material was peripheral blood, obtained on day 0 of MenACWY control vaccination. The clonotype was recovered from an adult in good health. As DNA, the CDR3 is TGCAGCGTGGGACAGTTGATGAACACTGAAGCTTTCTTT. It yields the protein CSVGQLMNTEAFF.